Shown below are 25 T cell receptor beta chains from a single sample sequenced in a study of breast tumors, draining lymph nodes, adjacent tissues. A single record per CDR3 protein comes from TCRdb applying MiXCR to the multiplex PCR reads. The repertoire has 150,000 to 200,000 distinct CDR3 sequences, approximately 30% of them found once; the top ten carry roughly 4.5%. Axillary draining lymph nodes of breast cancer patients supplied the node samples. Sequencing was performed on axillary lymph node tissue. These receptors were obtained from a female donor with breast cancer. Some clones in this sample may be carry-over from other donors' samples.

This clonotype was seen at least ten times. This sequence joins TRBV19 and TRBJ1-5; 7 bases map to TRBD1. The J segment lost 7 bases and the V segment lost 7 bases, leaving 13 bases of the junction unmatched. This CDR3 has 15 residues. The germline V gene has CDR1 LNHDA and CDR2 SQIVND (reference sequence). The CDR3 region has the DNA TGTGCCAGTAATGGGGCCAGGGGGATATTGCAGCCCCAGCATTTT. Amino acids: CASNGARGILQPQHF.

This clonotype was seen repeatedly, ten times or more. The gene calls are TRBV2 and TRBJ2-1; 11 positions agree with TRBD1. This CDR3 comprises 14 residues. V gave up 2 bases and J gave up 14 bases; unmatched junction bases: 8. Looked up from germline, CDR1 is SNHLY and CDR2 is FYNNEI. CDR3 amino acids: CASSEPGRTGGEFF. Here the CDR3 DNA reads TGTGCCAGCAGTGAACCCGGAAGGACAGGGGGCGAGTTCTTC.

This clonotype was seen a handful of times. A read error is possible here, since a much larger clone lies one base away. The chain recombines TRBV11-3 with TRBJ2-6; D not certain. The CDR3 runs to 19 residues. CDR1 and CDR2 (germline): SGHNT, YENEEA. Trimming cost V 0 bases and J 2 bases, with 17 bases left between them. CDR3 in DNA: TGTGCCAGCAGCTTAGATAGGGCAGCTACCCTTCCTGGGGCCAACGTCCTGACTTTC. Encoded protein: CASSLDRAATLPGANVLTF.

About this clonotype itself: It is likely a read error, because the conserved phenylalanine at the end of the CDR3 is missing. The chain couples TRBV7-9 to TRBJ2-7; 7 nucleotides match TRBD1. The germline gives CDR1 SEHNR, CDR2 FQNEAQ (reference sequence). The length of the CDR3 is 14 residues. Trimming removed 4 bases from V and 5 bases from J; junction bases left unmatched: 8. The CDR3: CASSSRQGSNEQYL. As DNA, the CDR3 is TGTGCCAGCAGCTCTCGACAGGGAAGCAACGAGCAGTACCTC.

This clonotype has a count of ten or more. The V gene is TRBV7-9, the J gene TRBJ2-1, with 7 nucleotides matching TRBD1. Germline CDR1 reads SEHNR; CDR2 reads FQNEAQ (reference sequence). The V and J ends lost 8 bases and 0 bases, in that order; junction bases with no gene match: 7. The CDR3 spans 15 residues. The CDR3, as DNA: TGTGCCAGCGGCCCCAGGGGGAGCTCCTACAATGAGCAGTTCTTC. Amino acids: CASGPRGSSYNEQFF.

In this sample, this clonotype turned up many times. The chain links TRBV5-6 to TRBJ1-3, with D unresolved. Germline CDR1 reads SGHDT; CDR2 reads YYEEEE. The CDR3 extends over 14 amino acids. V lost 0 bases, J lost 4 bases, and 8 bases lay in between. The chain's CDR3 is CASSLELSGNTIYF. CDR3 nucleotides: TGTGCCAGCAGCTTGGAACTATCCGGAAACACCATATATTTT.

This clonotype was picked up a small number of times. An end of the junction does not agree with germline; a read error may underlie this. The chain uses TRBV6-2 or TRBV6-3 and TRBJ2-1, with 8 bases matching TRBD2. Germline V lookup: CDR1 MNHEY, CDR2 SVGEGT. The CDR3 is 12 amino acids. In DNA form, the CDR3 reads TGTGCCAGCAGTTACAGTAGTGGGACTAGATGGTTC. This encodes CASSYSSGTRWF.

As for this clonotype: This may arise from a read error, as a much more abundant clone is one base away. The gene calls are TRBV12-3 or TRBV12-4 and TRBJ2-3; the D is unclear. V was clipped by 7 bases and J by 3 bases, with 14 bases between them. This CDR3 region has 14 residues. The DNA of the CDR3 is TGTGCCAGCAATTCCCTGGACGCTACAGATACGCAGTATTTT. Protein: CASNSLDATDTQYF.

This clonotype was observed many times. A much larger clone sits a single nucleotide away, making a read error possible. The rearrangement joins TRBV5-5 to TRBJ1-2; D possibly corresponds to TRBD1 (5 bases). Germline V gives CDR1 SGHKS, CDR2 YYEKEE (reference sequence). The V gene lost 4 bases and the J gene lost 3 bases, with 13 bases spanning the gap. CDR3 length equals 14 residues. CDR3 nucleotide sequence: TGTGCCAGCAGCCTACAACAGGCGTACTATGGCTACACCTTC. Its protein product is CASSLQQAYYGYTF.

At least ten counts were recorded for this clonotype. The chain couples TRBV4-1 to TRBJ2-1; D is ambiguous. Deletions cut 4 bases from V and 5 bases from J, with 12 bases between. CDR1 and CDR2 (germline): MGHRA, YSYEKL. The CDR3 extends over 14 amino acids. Here the CDR3 reads CASSPTVGNNEQFF. CDR3 DNA sequence: TGCGCCAGCAGCCCCACTGTGGGGAACAATGAGCAGTTCTTC.

This clonotype was counted at least ten times. The rearrangement links TRBV9 to TRBJ1-3; D is possibly TRBD1 (5 bases). V lost 4 bases and J 4 bases, leaving 21 bases between the germline ends. This CDR3 has 17 residues. Germline V lookup: CDR1 SGDLS, CDR2 YYNGEE. CDR3 nucleotides: TGTGCCAGCAGCCCCCGACGGACTGTACAGGCCGGAAACACCATATATTTT. Translating gives CASSPRRTVQAGNTIYF.

This clonotype was recorded a few times. At one end, the junction sequence differs from germline, possibly due to a read error. This rearrangement joins TRBV6-5 to TRBJ2-1, with D hard to call. In germline, CDR1 is MNHEY, CDR2 SVGAGI. CDR3 length: 14 amino acids. CDR3 residues: CASSHSGSHNEQFF. CDR3 coding DNA: TGTGCCAGCAGTCACTCGGGCAGCCACAATGAGCAGTTCTTC.

There are many counts of this clonotype. J is TRBJ2-5 and V is TRBV11-3; D is ambiguous. The V end lost 4 bases, the J end lost 8 bases, and 8 bases lay between the germline ends. The CDR3 length is 11 residues. The germline V gene has CDR1 SGHNT and CDR2 YENEEA. As DNA, the CDR3 is TGTGCCAGCAGCTCTCCGGGTACCCAGTACTTC. Its protein is CASSSPGTQYF.

This clonotype was counted ten times or more. This chain connects TRBV18 to TRBJ2-5; 7 bases are a match to TRBD2. CDR1 is KGHSH, CDR2 LQKENI, per germline. This CDR3 spans 15 amino acids. V shed 6 bases and J 5 bases; nucleotides not matched to a gene: 12. The CDR3 here is CASSLGLEPTETQYF. The CDR3 region has the DNA TGTGCCAGCTCCCTTGGACTAGAACCAACTGAGACCCAGTACTTC.

This clonotype was counted many times. The rearrangement links TRBV6-5 to TRBJ1-5; D is undetermined. The CDR3 loop spans 13 amino acids. CDR1 is MNHEY and CDR2 is SVGAGI in the germline V gene. Trimming removed 5 bases at V and 0 bases at J, with 5 bases between. The chain's CDR3 is CASSGYSNQPQHF. For the CDR3, the DNA is TGTGCCAGCAGTGGCTATAGCAATCAGCCCCAGCATTTT.

This clonotype was counted only a few times. The CDR3 region has the DNA TGTGCCAGCTCACCTATCTCACAGGGGGCAGGATACAATGAGCAGTTCTTC. Residues: CASSPISQGAGYNEQFF. The V call is TRBV18, the J call TRBJ2-1; 9 bases are a match to TRBD1. V lost 3 bases, J lost 4 bases, and 10 bases stayed unmatched. The germline gives CDR1 KGHSH, CDR2 LQKENI. The CDR3 length is 17 residues.

Of note for this clonotype: With a much larger clone just one base away, this may be a read error. The V gene is TRBV10-3, the J gene TRBJ1-3; 10 bases map to TRBD1. The CDR3 covers 13 residues. The germline gives CDR1 ENHRY, CDR2 SYGVKD. CDR3 in amino acids: CAISSTGGNTVYF. In nucleotides, the CDR3 is TGTGCCATCAGCTCGACAGGGGGCAACACCGTATATTTT.

This clonotype was detected once. The J gene is TRBJ2-3, the V gene TRBV29-1; weak D call: TRBD1 (6 bases). Germline values: CDR1 SQVTM, CDR2 ANQGSEA. Trimming shortened V by 5 bases and J by 11 bases, and 23 bases separated the two germline ends. CDR3 length: 14 residues. The DNA of the CDR3 is TGCAGCGTTAGACCGTTCCGGCAGGGGAATGAGCAGTATTTT. Translating gives CSVRPFRQGNEQYF.

This clonotype was detected only a few times. The rearrangement links TRBV19 to TRBJ1-2, with D unclear. V lost 5 bases and J 5 bases, leaving 12 bases between the germline ends. Germline-derived CDR1 and CDR2 are LNHDA and SQIVND (reference sequence). CDR3 length equals 13 residues. CDR3 protein: CASSPGSGYGYTF. The CDR3 DNA reads as TGTGCCAGTAGTCCAGGAAGCGGATATGGCTACACCTTC.

This clonotype was observed at least ten times. The rearrangement links TRBV11-2 to TRBJ2-7, with D unclear. Germline V gene data show CDR1 as SGHAT and CDR2 as FQNNGV. This CDR3 has 14 amino acids. V lost 1 base, J lost 0 bases, and 7 bases lay in between. This CDR3 reads CASSLGGGSYEQYF. The CDR3 DNA sequence: TGTGCCAGCAGCTTAGGAGGCGGCTCCTACGAGCAGTACTTC.

In its sample, this clonotype was seen many times. The chain joins TRBV20-1 to TRBJ2-3; D perhaps matches TRBD2 (6 bases). CDR1 and CDR2 (germline): DFQATT, SNEGSKA (reference sequence). This CDR3 spans 14 amino acids. The germline V and J ends were trimmed by 1 base and 4 bases, with 12 bases remaining between them. This chain's CDR3 is CSARVAGPSDTQYF. DNA for the CDR3: TGCAGTGCTAGAGTGGCGGGGCCTTCAGATACGCAGTATTTT.

In this sample, this clonotype turned up many times. It is unclear where the CDR3 begins or ends on the DNA, so no DNA is shown, and the CDR3 is as TCRdb lists it. The chain recombines TRBV2 with TRBJ1-6; TRBD1 is taken as the D call from the table, unchecked against the DNA. The germline CDR1 and CDR2 sequences are SNHLY and FYNNEI. A total of 14 residues make up the CDR3, ends included. The CDR3 loop is CASILGRWDSPLHF.

The chain carries TRBV6-5 and TRBJ2-1; D perhaps matches TRBD1 (6 bases). With 2 bases removed from V and 5 bases from J, the gap between germline ends came to 16 bases. Germline loops: CDR1 MNHEY, CDR2 SVGAGI. This CDR3 is 16 amino acids long. The CDR3 DNA sequence: TGTGCCAGCAGTTACCGCCTCGGACAGCCCAACAATGAGCAGTTCTTC. Protein product: CASSYRLGQPNNEQFF.

V gene TRBV27 combines with J gene TRBJ1-6; 7 bases are shared with TRBD1. CDR3 length: 14 amino acids. V lost 6 bases and J lost 13; bases outside the gene matches: 12. Germline assignment: CDR1 MNHEY and CDR2 SMNVEV (reference sequence). The CDR3 reads CASSIPREGAPLHF. The CDR3 nucleotides read TGTGCCAGCAGCATACCGCGGGAGGGGGCGCCCCTCCACTTT.

This clonotype appeared many times. This sequence joins TRBV19 and TRBJ1-2; D is ambiguous. Germline CDR1 is LNHDA and CDR2 is SQIVND (reference sequence). V dropped 2 bases and J dropped 4 bases, with 14 bases sitting between them. There are 15 residues in the CDR3. CDR3 DNA: TGTGCCAGTAGTATATCTCCGACCCTTCTCTATGGCTACACCTTC. Its translation: CASSISPTLLYGYTF.